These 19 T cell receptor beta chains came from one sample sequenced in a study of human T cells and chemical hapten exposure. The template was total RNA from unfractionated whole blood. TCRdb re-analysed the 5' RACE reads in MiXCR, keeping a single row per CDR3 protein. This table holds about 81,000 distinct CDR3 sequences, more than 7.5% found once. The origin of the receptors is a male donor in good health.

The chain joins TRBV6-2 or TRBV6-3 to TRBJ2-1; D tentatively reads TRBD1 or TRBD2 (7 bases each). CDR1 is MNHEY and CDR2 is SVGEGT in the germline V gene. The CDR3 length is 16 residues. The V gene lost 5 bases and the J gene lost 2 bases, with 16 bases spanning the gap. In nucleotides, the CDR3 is TGTGCCAGCAGTAACACGGGGAGGGGGCCCTACAATGAGCAGTTCTTC. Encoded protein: CASSNTGRGPYNEQFF.

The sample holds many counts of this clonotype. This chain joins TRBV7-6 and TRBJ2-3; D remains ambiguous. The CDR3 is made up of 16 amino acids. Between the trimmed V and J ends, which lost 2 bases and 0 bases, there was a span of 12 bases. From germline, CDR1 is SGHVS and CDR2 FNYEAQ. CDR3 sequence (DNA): TGTGCCAGCAGCTTAAAGACTCACCCTAGCACAGATACGCAGTATTTT. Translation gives CASSLKTHPSTDTQYF.

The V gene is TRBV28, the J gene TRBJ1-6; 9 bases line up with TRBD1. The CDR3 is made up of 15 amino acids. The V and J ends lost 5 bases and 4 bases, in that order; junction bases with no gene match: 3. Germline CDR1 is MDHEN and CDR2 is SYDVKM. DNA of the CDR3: TGTGCCAGCAGTGCGGGACAGGGTTATAATTCACCCCTCCACTTT. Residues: CASSAGQGYNSPLHF.

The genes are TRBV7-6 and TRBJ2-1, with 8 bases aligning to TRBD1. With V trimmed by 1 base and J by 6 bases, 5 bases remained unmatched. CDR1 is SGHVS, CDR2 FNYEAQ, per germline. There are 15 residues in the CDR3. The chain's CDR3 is CASSLEGTGFNEQFF. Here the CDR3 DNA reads TGTGCCAGCAGCTTAGAGGGGACAGGATTCAATGAGCAGTTCTTC.

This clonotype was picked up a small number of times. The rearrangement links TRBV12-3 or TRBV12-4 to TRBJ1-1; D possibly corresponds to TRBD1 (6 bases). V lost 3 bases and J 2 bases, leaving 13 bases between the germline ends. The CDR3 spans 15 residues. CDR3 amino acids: CASSLGGASNTEAFF. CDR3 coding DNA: TGTGCCAGCAGTTTGGGGGGGGCCAGTAACACTGAAGCTTTCTTT.

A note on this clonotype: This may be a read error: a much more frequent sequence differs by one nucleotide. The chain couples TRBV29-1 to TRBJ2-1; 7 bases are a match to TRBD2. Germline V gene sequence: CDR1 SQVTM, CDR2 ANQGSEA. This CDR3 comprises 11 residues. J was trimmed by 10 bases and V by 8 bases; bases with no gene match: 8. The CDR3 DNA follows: TGCAGCCTTACGGGGGGAGGAGAGCAGTTCTTC. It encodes CSLTGGGEQFF.

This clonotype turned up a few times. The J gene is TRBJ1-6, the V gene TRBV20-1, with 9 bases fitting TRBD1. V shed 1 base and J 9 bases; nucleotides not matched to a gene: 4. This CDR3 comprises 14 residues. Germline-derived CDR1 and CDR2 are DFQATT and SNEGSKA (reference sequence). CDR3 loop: CSARAGTGISPLHF. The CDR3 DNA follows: TGCAGTGCTAGAGCCGGGACAGGGATTTCACCCCTCCACTTT.

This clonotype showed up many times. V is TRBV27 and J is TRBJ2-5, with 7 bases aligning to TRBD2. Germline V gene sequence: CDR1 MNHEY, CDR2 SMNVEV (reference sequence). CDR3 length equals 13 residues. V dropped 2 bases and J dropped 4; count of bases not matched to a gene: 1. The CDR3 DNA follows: TGTGCCAGCAGTTTAACGGGAGGAGAGACCCAGTACTTC. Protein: CASSLTGGETQYF.

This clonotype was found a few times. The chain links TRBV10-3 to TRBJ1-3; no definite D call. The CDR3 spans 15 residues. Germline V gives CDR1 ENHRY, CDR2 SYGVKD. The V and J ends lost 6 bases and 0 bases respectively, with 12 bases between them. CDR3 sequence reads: CAIRAVERSGNTIYF. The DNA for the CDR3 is TGTGCCATCAGAGCGGTTGAGCGCTCTGGAAACACCATATATTTT.

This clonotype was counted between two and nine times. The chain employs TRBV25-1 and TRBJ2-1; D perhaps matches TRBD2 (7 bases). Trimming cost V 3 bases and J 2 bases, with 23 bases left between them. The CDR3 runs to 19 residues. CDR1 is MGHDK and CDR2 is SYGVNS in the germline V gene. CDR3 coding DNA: TGTGCCAGCAGTGATCCCCTGGGAGGGAGGGGGGGGACCTACAATGAGCAGTTCTTC. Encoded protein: CASSDPLGGRGGTYNEQFF.

The CDR3 region has the DNA TGTGCCAGCAGTTACTGGGTCGGCGGGGAGCTGTTTTTT. Translation: CASSYWVGGELFF. The chain combines TRBV6-2 or TRBV6-3 with TRBJ2-2; D is undetermined. The CDR3 length is 13 residues. V lost 1 base and J lost 7, with 7 bases in between. Germline CDR1 and CDR2: MNHEY and SVGEGT.

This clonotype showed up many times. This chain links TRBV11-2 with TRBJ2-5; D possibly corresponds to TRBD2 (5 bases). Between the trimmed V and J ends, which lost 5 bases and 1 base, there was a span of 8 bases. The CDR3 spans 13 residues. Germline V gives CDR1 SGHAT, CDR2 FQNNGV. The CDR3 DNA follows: TGTGCCAGCAGCCCCAGCGGCCAAGAGACCCAGTACTTC. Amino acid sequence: CASSPSGQETQYF.

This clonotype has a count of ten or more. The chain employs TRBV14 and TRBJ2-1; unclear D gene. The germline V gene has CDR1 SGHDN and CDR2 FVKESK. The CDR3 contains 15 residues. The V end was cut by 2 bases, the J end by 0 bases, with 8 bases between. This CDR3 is CASSQLLSSYNEQFF. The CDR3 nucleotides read TGTGCCAGCAGCCAACTCCTTAGCTCCTACAATGAGCAGTTCTTC.

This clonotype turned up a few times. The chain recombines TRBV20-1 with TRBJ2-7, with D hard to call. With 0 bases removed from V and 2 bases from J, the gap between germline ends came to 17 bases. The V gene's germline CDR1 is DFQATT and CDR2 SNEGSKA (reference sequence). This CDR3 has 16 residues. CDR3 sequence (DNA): TGCAGTGCTAGAGACCCCGGCCCCGAGAGCCCCTACGAGCAGTACTTC. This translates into CSARDPGPESPYEQYF.

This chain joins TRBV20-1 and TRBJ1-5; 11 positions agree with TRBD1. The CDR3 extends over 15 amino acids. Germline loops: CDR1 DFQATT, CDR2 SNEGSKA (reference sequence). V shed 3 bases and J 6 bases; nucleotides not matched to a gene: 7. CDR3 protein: CSARDRGRHGQPQHF. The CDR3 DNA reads TGCAGTGCTAGGGACAGGGGGCGTCACGGTCAGCCCCAGCATTTT.

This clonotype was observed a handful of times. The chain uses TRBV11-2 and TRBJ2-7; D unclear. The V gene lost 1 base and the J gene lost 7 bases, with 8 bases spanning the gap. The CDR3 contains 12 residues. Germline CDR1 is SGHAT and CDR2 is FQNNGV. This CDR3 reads CASSLAPTEQYF. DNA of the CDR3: TGTGCCAGCAGCTTAGCCCCGACAGAGCAGTACTTC. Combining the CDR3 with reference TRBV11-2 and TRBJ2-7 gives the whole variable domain EAGVAQSPRYKIIEKRQSVAFWCNPISGHATLYWYQQILGQGPKLLIQFQNNGVVDDSQLPKDRFSAERLKGVDSTLKIQPAKLEDSAVYLCASSLAPTEQYFGPGTRLTVT.

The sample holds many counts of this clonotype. This CDR3 reads CSAEAGNSPLHF. Here the CDR3 DNA reads TGCAGTGCAGAGGCAGGGAATTCACCCCTCCACTTT. The chain couples TRBV20-1 to TRBJ1-6, with D maybe TRBD1 (5 bases). Germline V gene sequence: CDR1 DFQATT, CDR2 SNEGSKA (reference sequence). The CDR3 has 12 amino acids. V was shortened by 6 bases and J by 7 bases, with 10 bases between the two germline ends.

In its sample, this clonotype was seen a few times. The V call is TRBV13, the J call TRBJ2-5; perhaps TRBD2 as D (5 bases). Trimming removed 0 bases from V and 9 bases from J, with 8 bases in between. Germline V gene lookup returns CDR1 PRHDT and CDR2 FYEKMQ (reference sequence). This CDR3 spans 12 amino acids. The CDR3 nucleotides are TGTGCCAGCAGCTTAGGGAAGAGGGCCCAGTACTTC. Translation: CASSLGKRAQYF. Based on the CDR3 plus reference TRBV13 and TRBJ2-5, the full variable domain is AAGVIQSPRHLIKEKRETATLKCYPIPRHDTVYWYQQGPGQDPQFLISFYEKMQSDKGSIPDRFSAQQFSDYHSELNMSSLELGDSALYFCASSLGKRAQYFGPGTRLLVL.

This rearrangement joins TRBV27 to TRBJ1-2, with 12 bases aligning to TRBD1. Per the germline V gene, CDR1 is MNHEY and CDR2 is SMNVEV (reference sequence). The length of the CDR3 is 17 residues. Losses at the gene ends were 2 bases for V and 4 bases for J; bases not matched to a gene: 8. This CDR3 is CASSLKGQGAQSYGYTF. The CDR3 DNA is TGTGCCAGCAGTTTAAAGGGACAGGGGGCGCAGAGCTATGGCTACACCTTC.